These 11 T cell receptor beta chains were all obtained from the same sample, sequenced in a study of T-cell reconstitution after alpha-beta-depleted transplantation in children (TCRdb year 2016). Preparation of the library involved PCR. Instrument on record: Illumina HiSeq 2500. Molecular barcoding was employed in the preparation of TCR libraries, with unique molecular identifiers being used to normalize TCRbeta repertoire quantification. In TCRdb, the public reads were trimmed at Q25 with fastp and aligned with MiXCR, with productive beta chains retained. Merged by CDR3 protein, the rows form single entries marked with the most common genes and DNA. The sample has a few hundred thousand distinct CDR3 sequences on record, about an eighth of them singletons. Approximately 4.3% of the sample is held by the ten biggest clonotypes. The starting material was PBMCs, obtained from the stem cell graft. The receptors were gathered from a human donor who donated a stem cell graft to a child with Fanconi anemia.

There are a few counts of this clonotype. CDR3 bases: TGTGCCAGCAGCTTAGTTGGCTTCCCCCTCCACTTT. As protein: CASSLVGFPLHF. V and J are TRBV11-2 and TRBJ1-6, with unresolved D. Germline lookup yields CDR1 SGHAT and CDR2 FQNNGV. Trimming removed 1 base from V and 13 bases from J, with 8 bases in between. The CDR3 spans 12 residues.

This clonotype was seen repeatedly, ten times or more. CDR3 loop: CATSRAVGDNEQFF. DNA of the CDR3: TGTGCCACCAGCAGAGCTGTGGGGGACAATGAGCAGTTCTTC. The J gene is TRBJ2-1, the V gene TRBV15; either TRBD1 or TRBD2 may supply D (5 bases each). This CDR3 has 14 amino acids. V gave up 1 base and J gave up 5 bases, with 9 bases separating them. Germline V gene sequence: CDR1 LNHNV, CDR2 YYDKDF (reference sequence).

This clonotype was counted at least ten times. The CDR3 DNA reads as TGTGCCAGCAGCCAGGGGGGAGAGAACACTGAAGCTTTCTTT. It encodes CASSQGGENTEAFF. The chain links TRBV12-3 or TRBV12-4 to TRBJ1-1; TRBD1 aligns across 7 bases. The V segment lost 6 bases and the J segment 1 base; nucleotides outside the gene matches: 5. The CDR3 is 14 residues long.

This clonotype has only a few counts. V and J are TRBV5-6 and TRBJ2-3; 9 bases match TRBD2. The germline gives CDR1 SGHDT, CDR2 YYEEEE. The CDR3 is 18 residues long. Germline trimming cut 0 bases from V and 3 bases from J; bases unmatched to any gene: 11. The CDR3 region is CASSLGLAGNQPTDTQYF. In DNA form, the CDR3 reads TGTGCCAGCAGCTTGGGGCTAGCGGGGAATCAACCGACAGATACGCAGTATTTT.

This clonotype was counted only a few times. V gene TRBV27 combines with J gene TRBJ1-1; 9 bases are shared with TRBD1. V was pared by 5 bases and J by 3 bases, with 4 bases of the junction left unmatched. CDR1 and CDR2 (germline): MNHEY, SMNVEV (reference sequence). The CDR3 is 14 amino acids. The CDR3 bases are TGTGCCAGCAGTGGGCGACAGGGGGACACTGAAGCTTTCTTT. Residues: CASSGRQGDTEAFF.

This clonotype has a count of ten or more. The rearrangement joins TRBV29-1 to TRBJ2-2; 8 nucleotides match TRBD1. Germline V gene data show CDR1 as SQVTM and CDR2 as ANQGSEA. Trimming took 6 bases from V and 2 from J; bases not matched to a gene: 2. The CDR3 spans 13 residues. The CDR3 reads CSVTGVNTGELFF. As DNA, the CDR3 is TGCAGCGTGACAGGGGTCAACACCGGGGAGCTGTTTTTT.

V usage is TRBV30 and J usage is TRBJ2-3; D is ambiguous. The CDR3 sequence is 13 residues long. Germline V lookup: CDR1 GTSNPN, CDR2 SVGIG (reference sequence). V was clipped by 2 bases and J by 2 bases, with 8 bases between them. The DNA for the CDR3 is TGTGCCTGGAGTAAGACGGCCACAGATACGCAGTATTTT. It codes for CAWSKTATDTQYF.

The sample holds many counts of this clonotype. This sequence joins TRBV6-5 and TRBJ2-3; D is perhaps TRBD1 or TRBD2 (6 bases each). The V gene's germline CDR1 is MNHEY and CDR2 SVGAGI. V lost 0 bases and J 0 bases, leaving 13 bases between the germline ends. This CDR3 region has 17 residues. The CDR3: CASSYSNRGHSTDTQYF. DNA of the CDR3: TGTGCCAGCAGTTACTCGAATCGGGGGCACAGCACAGATACGCAGTATTTT.

The CDR3 DNA follows: TGTGCCAGCAGCGAACAGGGGAGGACGCAGTATTTT. Its protein product is CASSEQGRTQYF. The chain is built from TRBV7-2 and TRBJ2-3, with D maybe TRBD1 (7 bases). Germline values: CDR1 SGHTA, CDR2 FQGNSA. Trimming removed 5 bases from V and 9 bases from J, with 12 bases in between. The CDR3 is 12 residues long.

This clonotype occurred a few times. The rearrangement links TRBV12-3 or TRBV12-4 to TRBJ1-4, with D possibly TRBD1 on 5 matching bases. The germline V and J ends were trimmed by 7 bases and 6 bases, with 15 bases remaining between them. CDR3 length equals 14 residues. In DNA form, the CDR3 reads TGTGCCAGCACCGCCGGGACCATCCATGAAAAACTGTTTTTT. Encoded protein: CASTAGTIHEKLFF.

This clonotype was picked up one time. The CDR3 carries no conserved terminal phenylalanine or tryptophan, so it likely arises from a read error. This chain links TRBV28 with TRBJ2-5; D unresolved. The CDR3 has 14 residues. The germline V gene has CDR1 MDHEN and CDR2 SYDVKM. Trimming took off 3 bases at V and 1 base at J, with 9 bases between the two ends. CDR3 bases: TGTGCCAGCAGTTTCTATGGGATCCAAGAGACCCAGTACTAC. Encoded protein: CASSFYGIQETQYY.